This T cell receptor (beta chain) was recorded in a study of T-cell reconstitution after alpha-beta-depleted transplantation in children (dated by TCRdb to the mid-2010s). General notes on the study: The study quantitatively tracked T-cell immune reconstitution after TCRalphabeta/CD19-depleted allogeneic hematopoietic cell transplantation in children using TCR repertoire profiling.

General findings and caveats noted by the study authors: The frequencies of hyperexpanded clones fell over the following months, and after one year, T-cell counts and TCRbeta diversity were mostly attributed to newly produced T cells. Apparently early alphabetaT-cell count recovery about two months after transplant reportedly relied on only several hundred rapidly expanded clones derived from non-depleted graft cells. In some patients, the high TCRbeta diversity seen at day 60 was put down to recipient T cells and intrathymic progenitors that had survived conditioning.

V trim: 6 bases; J trim: 3 bases; unmatched bases: 13. Measured from the cysteine to the phenylalanine, the CDR3 is 16 residues long. The read is trimmed to its CDR3 DNA, 48 bases read in frame from base 1. CDR1 and CDR2 (SNHLY, FYNNEI) derive from the germline V gene. This clonotype was counted ten times or more. The antigen this receptor binds is unknown. Qualities for individual bases were not recorded, and no much larger clone is one base off. This specimen's treatment or condition label, per the study, means: allogeneic hematopoietic cell transplantation with graft depleted of TCRalphabeta T cells and CD19 B cells. The children who served as transplant recipients had been given grafts of TCRalphabeta/CD19-depleted allogeneic hematopoietic cells. Library generation was performed with PCR. The sequencing machine was an Illumina HiSeq 2500. TCR libraries were prepared with molecular barcoding, using unique molecular identifiers to normalize TCRbeta repertoire quantification. In-frame beta chains were kept once TCRdb had trimmed the public reads at Q25 with fastp and called clones with MiXCR. Entries are consolidated by CDR3 protein sequence, retaining the most common genes and DNA. The sample profile shows 200,000 or so distinct CDR3 sequences; under 8.5% of them were found once. 5.5% to 6.5% of the sample comes from the top ten.

The clonotype comes from a boy aged 2-15 years with acute lymphoblastic leukemia, due to receive a stem cell transplant. The starting material was PBMCs, obtained before TCRalphabeta/CD19-depleted stem cell transplant. The chain joins TRBV2 to TRBJ1-1; TRBD1 agrees with 7 junctional bases. The sequence in DNA is TGTGCCAGCAGAGAGAAAGCGACAGGGTGGGACACTGAAGCTTTCTTT. Translated, this is CASREKATGWDTEAFF.